This T cell receptor (beta chain) was found in a study of blood T cell repertoires in COVID-19. Study details: Nucleic acid was either cDNA or gDNA, and it came from T cells, B-cell-depleted T cells, or PBMCs.

In the original processing: Reference gene primer amplification gave nucleated cell count estimates. Generated by immunoSEQ multiplex PCR, the TCRdb table keeps only in-frame clones and is missing some. Clonal size and the V and J genes are those of that table, whereas D and trimming came from the DNA. The table includes tens of thousands of clones, roughly 80% detected once. This CDR3 contains 16 residues. Looked up from germline, CDR1 is KGHSH and CDR2 is LQKENI. With 3 bases clipped from V and 8 bases from J, the junction kept 10 bases outside the gene matches. The chain links TRBV18 to TRBJ1-4, with TRBD1 matching 9 bases. The sequenced sample consisted of peripheral blood. This receptor was taken from a man of 80 years or more with acute or convalescent COVID-19. CDR3 bases: TGTGCCAGCTCACCGCTGACCGGGACAGGGATGGAAAAACTGTTTTTT. This gives the protein CASSPLTGTGMEKLFF.